The sequence of this T cell receptor beta chain was determined in a study of blood T cell repertoires in COVID-19. The germline CDR1 and CDR2 sequences are MNHEY and SVGEGT. V shed 2 bases and J 4 bases; nucleotides not matched to a gene: 7. The CDR3 contains 15 residues. Sequencing was performed with immunoSEQ multiplex PCR; in TCRdb, only in-frame clones are kept and a portion is missing. The sample shows roughly 100,000 clones, roughly 83% of them seen only once. The J gene is TRBJ1-2, the V gene TRBV6-2 or TRBV6-3; 7 bases align to TRBD1. Sequenced material: peripheral blood. The receptor comes from a woman of 80 years or more with active or convalescent COVID-19. CDR3 in DNA: TGTGCCAGCAGTTACCCAGGGGGATTGGTCTATGGCTACACCTTC. Translated: CASSYPGGLVYGYTF.